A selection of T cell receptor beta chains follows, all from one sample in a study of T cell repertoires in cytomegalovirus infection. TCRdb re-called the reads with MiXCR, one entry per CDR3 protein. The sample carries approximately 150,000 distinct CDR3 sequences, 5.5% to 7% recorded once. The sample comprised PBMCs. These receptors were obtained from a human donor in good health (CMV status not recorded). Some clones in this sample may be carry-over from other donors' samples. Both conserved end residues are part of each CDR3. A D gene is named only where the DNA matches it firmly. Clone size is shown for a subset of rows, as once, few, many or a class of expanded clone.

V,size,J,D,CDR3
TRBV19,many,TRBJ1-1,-,CASSLGQPNTEAFF
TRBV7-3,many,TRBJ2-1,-,CASSNPIGSNEQFF
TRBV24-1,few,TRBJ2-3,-,CATSAGGRLGDTQYF
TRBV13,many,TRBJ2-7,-,CASRYRERTSYEQYF
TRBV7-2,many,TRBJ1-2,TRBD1,CASSRDRGYGYTF
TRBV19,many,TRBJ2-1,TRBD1,CASSTPGQPFNNEQFF
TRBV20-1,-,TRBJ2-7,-,CSARGGQIYEQYF
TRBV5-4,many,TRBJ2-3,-,CASSLAHRVNTQYF
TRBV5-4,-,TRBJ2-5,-,CASSLRRDRETQYF
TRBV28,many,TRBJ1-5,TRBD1,CASSKQGGSGNQPQHF
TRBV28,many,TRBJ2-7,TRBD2,CASSFPGLAGDYEQYF
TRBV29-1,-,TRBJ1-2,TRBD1,CSVVETGGRGYTF
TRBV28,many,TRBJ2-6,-,CASTSQGLFLSGANVLTF
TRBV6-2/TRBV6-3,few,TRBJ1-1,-,CASSPSSVRSTEAFF
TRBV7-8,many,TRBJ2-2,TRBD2,CASSLAQASGGSGELFF
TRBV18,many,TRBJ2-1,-,CASSPEARGGNEQFF
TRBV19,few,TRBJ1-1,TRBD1,CASSGRQGEREAFF
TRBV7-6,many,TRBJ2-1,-,CASSLEGGLYNEQFF
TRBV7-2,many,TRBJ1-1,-,CASSLRGGVNTEAFF
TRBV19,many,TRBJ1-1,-,CASRPLGMGTEAFF
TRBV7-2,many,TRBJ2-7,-,CASSRGGFSYEQYF
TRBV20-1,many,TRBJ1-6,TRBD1,CSATGQGWYNSPLHF
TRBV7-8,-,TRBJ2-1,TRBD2,CASSYRPGTSGGPLGNEQFF
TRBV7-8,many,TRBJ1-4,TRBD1,CASRRTGETNEKLFF
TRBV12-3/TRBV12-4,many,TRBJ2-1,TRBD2,CASSLGRGLAGGQYQFF
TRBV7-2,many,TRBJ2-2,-,CASSRGGATGELFF
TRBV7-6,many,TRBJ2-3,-,CASSSLSTEADTQYF
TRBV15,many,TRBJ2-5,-,CATSRVRQYQETQYF
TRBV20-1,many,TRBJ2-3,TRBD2,CSASLLAGSTDTQYF
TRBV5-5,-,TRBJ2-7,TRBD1,CASSTDRDYEQYF
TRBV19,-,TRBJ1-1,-,CASSMQGSRNTEAFF
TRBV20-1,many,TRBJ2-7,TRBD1,CSAPRTGAGYEQYF
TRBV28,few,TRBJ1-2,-,CASSLSGTNYGYTF
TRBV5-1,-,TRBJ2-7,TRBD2,CASSQAGGTYEQYF
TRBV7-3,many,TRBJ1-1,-,CASSLNGFSTEAFF
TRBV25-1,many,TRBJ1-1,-,CASSGAVMGNTEAFF
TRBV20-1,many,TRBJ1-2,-,CSARGVQFSSRAGYTF
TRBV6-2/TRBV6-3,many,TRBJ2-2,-,CASSPRGANTGELFF
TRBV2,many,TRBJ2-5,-,CASSPRLAQYF
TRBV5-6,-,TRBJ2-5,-,CASSSQGQETQYF
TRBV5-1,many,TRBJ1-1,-,CASRGGLGNTEAFF
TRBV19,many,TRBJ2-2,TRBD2,CASSIRALFRGVNTGELFF
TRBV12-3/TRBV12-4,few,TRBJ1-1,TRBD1,CASSMGTGNTEAFF
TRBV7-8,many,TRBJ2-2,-,CASSRGTTNTGELFF
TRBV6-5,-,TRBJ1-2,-,CASSYSGGLRYGYTF
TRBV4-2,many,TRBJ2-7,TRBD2,CASSQASTSDYEQYF
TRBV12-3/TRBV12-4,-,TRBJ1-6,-,CASSLTTYNSPLHF
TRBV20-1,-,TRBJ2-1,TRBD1,CSARGQGHEQFF
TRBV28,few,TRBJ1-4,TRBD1,CASLGQGTNEKLFF
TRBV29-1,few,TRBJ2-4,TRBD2,CSVHEPRRGNIQYF
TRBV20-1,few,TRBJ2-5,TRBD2,CSARGPAGGPVGETQYF
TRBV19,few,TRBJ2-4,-,CASSSETRNIQYF
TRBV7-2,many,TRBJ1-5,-,CASSLQGPPQPQHF
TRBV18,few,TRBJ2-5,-,CASSPGVETQYF
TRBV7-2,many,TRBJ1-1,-,CASAQTGNTEAFF